The subject of this entry is one T cell receptor beta chain. The sample comes from a study of blood T cell repertoires in COVID-19. Study overall: COVID-19 samples from acute and convalescent phases originated in the United States, Italy and Spain. PBMCs, B-cell-depleted T cells, or T cells were the source of the cDNA or gDNA that made up the material.

Clones were read by immunoSEQ multiplex PCR, and TCRdb kept only the in-frame ones, dropping some. The table shows 25,000 to 35,000 clones, with about 85% occurring only once. Per the germline V gene, CDR1 is ENHRY and CDR2 is SYGVKD. Trimming at V came to 0 bases and at J to 5 bases, leaving 5 bases not matched to a gene. There are 18 residues in the CDR3. This chain uses TRBV10-3 with TRBJ2-3; 16 nucleotides line up with TRBD2. Input material: peripheral blood. This TCR was sampled from a human donor in a cohort sampled during active COVID-19. The DNA for the CDR3 is TGTGCCATCAGTGAGTCCGGGACTAGCGGGGGGGCCAGAGATACGCAGTATTTT. It encodes CAISESGTSGGARDTQYF.